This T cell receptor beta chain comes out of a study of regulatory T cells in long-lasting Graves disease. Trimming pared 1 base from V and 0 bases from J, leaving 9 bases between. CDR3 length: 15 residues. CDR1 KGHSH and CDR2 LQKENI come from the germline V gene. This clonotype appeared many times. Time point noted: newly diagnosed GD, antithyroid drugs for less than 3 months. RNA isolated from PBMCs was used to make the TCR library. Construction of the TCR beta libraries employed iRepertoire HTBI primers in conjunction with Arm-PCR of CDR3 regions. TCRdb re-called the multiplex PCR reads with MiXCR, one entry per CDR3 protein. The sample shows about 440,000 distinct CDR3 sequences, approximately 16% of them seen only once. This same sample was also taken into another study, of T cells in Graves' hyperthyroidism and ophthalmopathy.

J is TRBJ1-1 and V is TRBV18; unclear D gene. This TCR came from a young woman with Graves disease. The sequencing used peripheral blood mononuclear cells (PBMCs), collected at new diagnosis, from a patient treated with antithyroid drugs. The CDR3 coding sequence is TGTGCCAGCTCACCACAAGCGGAGATGAACACTGAAGCTTTCTTT. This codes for CASSPQAEMNTEAFF.